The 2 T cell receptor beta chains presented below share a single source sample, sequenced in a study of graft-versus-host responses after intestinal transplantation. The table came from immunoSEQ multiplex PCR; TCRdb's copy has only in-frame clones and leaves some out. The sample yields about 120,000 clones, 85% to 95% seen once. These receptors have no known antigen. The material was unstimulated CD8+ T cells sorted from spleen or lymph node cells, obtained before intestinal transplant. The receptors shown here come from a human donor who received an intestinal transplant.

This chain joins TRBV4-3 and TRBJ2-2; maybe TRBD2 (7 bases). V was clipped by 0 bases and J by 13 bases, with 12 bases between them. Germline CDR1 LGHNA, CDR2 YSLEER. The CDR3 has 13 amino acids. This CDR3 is CASSQEGGRTLFF. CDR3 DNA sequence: TGCGCCAGCAGCCAAGAGGGGGGGCGAACGCTGTTTTTT.

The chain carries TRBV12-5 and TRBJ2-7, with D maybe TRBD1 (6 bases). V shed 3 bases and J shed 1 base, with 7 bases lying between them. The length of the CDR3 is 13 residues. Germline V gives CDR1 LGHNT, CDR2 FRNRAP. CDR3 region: CASGLGGSYEQYF. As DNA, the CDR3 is TGTGCTAGTGGTTTAGGGGGTTCCTACGAGCAGTACTTC.